This TCR beta chain derives from a study of blood T cell repertoires in COVID-19 (dated by TCRdb to the early 2020s). Regarding the research as a whole: Collaborator samples came from the United States, Italy and Spain and covered acute and convalescent phases of COVID-19. The sample metadata nearly always contained a de-identified subject ID, COVID-19 status, age in years and sex. The material from the prospective study consisted of cDNA or gDNA derived from T cells, B-cell-depleted T cells, or PBMCs. Where available, HLA class I and class II types were taken from metadata supplied by the sample provider and were not determined by assay-based typing. The repertoires were released in a freely available public database intended as a resource for research on the immune response to SARS-CoV-2. Deeply sampled blood TCRbeta repertoires from subjects exposed to, actively infected with, or recovered from COVID-19 were included in the dataset. The samples were drawn from two sources: the first 160 participants of the ongoing ImmuneRACE study, and 1,200 or so subjects contributed by 6 global collaborators. Broad study findings and their caveats: The amount of clinical and demographic metadata varied by source and participant and was provided uncurated.

About this clone: Its recognized antigen is unknown. Base qualities are not provided; no much larger clone lies one nucleotide away.

A second Seattle source provided samples from volunteer blood donors who had recovered from COVID-19. Whole blood was collected in K2EDTA tubes by collaborating institutions according to the institutions' own protocols. For TCRbeta analysis, collaborators shipped samples as frozen whole blood, isolated PBMCs, or DNA extracted from either of those sample types. TCRbeta CDR3 regions were amplified from genomic DNA using the immunoSEQ Assay, a bias-controlled multiplex PCR. As for how the authors treated the data: The number of nucleated cells in each sample was estimated by amplification of reference gene primers within the assay. Sequence reads were collapsed and filtered to measure the absolute abundance of every unique TCRbeta CDR3 rearrangement. For each sample, productive Simpson clonality was calculated as the square root of Simpson's diversity index across productive rearrangements. The table comes from immuneACCESS by way of TCRdb, which keeps in-frame sequences with V and J called. Part of the clones is missing from these tables; in studies checked, under half for an unresolved V gene and the rest for unknown reasons. For V, J and clone size, that table is used; D and trimming come from the DNA. The sample table contains about 280,000 clones; only one count was recorded for roughly 85% of them. The ten largest clonotypes hold 8% to 10% of the sample.

V has 4 bases trimmed and J has 6 bases trimmed; junction bases matching no gene number 4. As encoded in the germline V gene, CDR1 is LGHNA while CDR2 is YNFKEQ. The CDR3 holds 14 amino acids from the cysteine to the phenylalanine. Just CDR3 DNA is preserved here, 42 bases in frame from base 1. Recombination joined TRBV4-2 with TRBJ2-7; TRBD2 aligns with 12 central bases. The source material was peripheral blood. This TCR was recovered from a woman between 50 and 59 years old who had recovered from COVID-19. The CDR3 protein is CASSPSGGAGEQYF. The nucleotide sequence reads TGTGCCAGCAGCCCTAGCGGGGGGGCCGGCGAGCAGTACTTC.